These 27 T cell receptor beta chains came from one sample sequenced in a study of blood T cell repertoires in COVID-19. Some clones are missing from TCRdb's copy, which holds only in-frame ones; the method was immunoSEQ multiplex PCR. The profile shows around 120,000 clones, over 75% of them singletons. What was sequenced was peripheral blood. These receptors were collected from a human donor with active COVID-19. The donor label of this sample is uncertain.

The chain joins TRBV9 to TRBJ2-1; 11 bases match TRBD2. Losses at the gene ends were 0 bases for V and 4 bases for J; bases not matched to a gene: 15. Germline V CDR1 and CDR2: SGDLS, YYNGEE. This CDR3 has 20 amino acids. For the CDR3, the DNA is TGTGCCAGCAGCGTAGCTACTAGGCTAGCGGGGGGTCAGTGGTACAATGAGCAGTTCTTC. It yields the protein CASSVATRLAGGQWYNEQFF.

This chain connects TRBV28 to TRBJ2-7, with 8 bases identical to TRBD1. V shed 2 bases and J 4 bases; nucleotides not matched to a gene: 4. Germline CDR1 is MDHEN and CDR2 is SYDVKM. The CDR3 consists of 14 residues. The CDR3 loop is CASSLIQGAYEQYF. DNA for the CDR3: TGTGCCAGCAGTTTAATCCAGGGGGCTTACGAGCAGTACTTC.

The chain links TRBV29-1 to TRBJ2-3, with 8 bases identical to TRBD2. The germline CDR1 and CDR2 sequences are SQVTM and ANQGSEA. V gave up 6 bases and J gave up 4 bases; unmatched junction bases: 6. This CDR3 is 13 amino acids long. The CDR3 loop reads CSVGVGGADTQYF. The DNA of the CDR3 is TGCAGCGTCGGGGTCGGGGGGGCAGATACGCAGTATTTT.

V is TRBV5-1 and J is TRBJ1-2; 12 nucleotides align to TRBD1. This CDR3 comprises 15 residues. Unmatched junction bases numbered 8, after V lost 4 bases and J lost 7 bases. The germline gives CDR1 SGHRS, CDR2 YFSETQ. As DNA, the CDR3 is TGCGCCAGCAGCCTGTCGGGACAGGGGGCTGGTGGCTACACCTTC. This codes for CASSLSGQGAGGYTF.

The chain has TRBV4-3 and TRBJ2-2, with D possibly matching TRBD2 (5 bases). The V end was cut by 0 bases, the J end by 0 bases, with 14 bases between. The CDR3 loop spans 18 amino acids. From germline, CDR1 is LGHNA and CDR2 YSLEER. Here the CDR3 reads CASSQDVASSPNTGELFF. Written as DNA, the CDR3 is TGCGCCAGCAGCCAAGATGTAGCTAGCTCTCCGAACACCGGGGAGCTGTTTTTT.

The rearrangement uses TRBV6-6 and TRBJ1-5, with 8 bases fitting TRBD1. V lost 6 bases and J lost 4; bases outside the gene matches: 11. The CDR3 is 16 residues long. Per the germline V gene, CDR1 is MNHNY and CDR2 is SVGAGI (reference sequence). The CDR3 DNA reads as TGTGCCAGCAGGGCCTTAGGGACAGGATTAAATCAGCCCCAGCATTTT. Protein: CASRALGTGLNQPQHF.

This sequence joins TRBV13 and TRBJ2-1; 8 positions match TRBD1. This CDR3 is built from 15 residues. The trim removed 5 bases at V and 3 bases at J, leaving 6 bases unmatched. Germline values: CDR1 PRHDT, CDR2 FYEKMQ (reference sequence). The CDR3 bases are TGTGCCAGCAGCGACTCCAGGGGGCGCTACAATGAGCAGTTCTTC. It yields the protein CASSDSRGRYNEQFF. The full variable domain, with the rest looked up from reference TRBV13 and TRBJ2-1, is AAGVIQSPRHLIKEKRETATLKCYPIPRHDTVYWYQQGPGQDPQFLISFYEKMQSDKGSIPDRFSAQQFSDYHSELNMSSLELGDSALYFCASSDSRGRYNEQFFGPGTRLTVL.

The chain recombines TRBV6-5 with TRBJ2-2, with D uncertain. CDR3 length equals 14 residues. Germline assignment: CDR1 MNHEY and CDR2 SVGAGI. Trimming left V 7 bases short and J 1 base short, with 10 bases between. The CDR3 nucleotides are TGTGCCAGCATCCTGACGGGGAACACCGGGGAGCTGTTTTTT. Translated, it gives CASILTGNTGELFF.

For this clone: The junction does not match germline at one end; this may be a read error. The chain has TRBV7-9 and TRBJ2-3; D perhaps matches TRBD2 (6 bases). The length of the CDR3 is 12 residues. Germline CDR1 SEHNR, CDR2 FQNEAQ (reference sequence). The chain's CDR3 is CASSSGLSNPPF. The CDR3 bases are TGTGCCAGCAGCTCGGGACTTTCAAATCCCCCTTTT.

In DNA, the CDR3 is TGTGCCACCAGGGGACAGGGGGTGTACAATGAGCAGTTCTTC. Its translation: CATRGQGVYNEQFF. This chain links TRBV24-1 with TRBJ2-1; TRBD1 matches 11 bases. Trimming cost V 7 bases and J 4 bases; bases outside gene matches: 2. Germline assignment: CDR1 KGHDR and CDR2 SFDVKD. This CDR3 contains 14 residues.

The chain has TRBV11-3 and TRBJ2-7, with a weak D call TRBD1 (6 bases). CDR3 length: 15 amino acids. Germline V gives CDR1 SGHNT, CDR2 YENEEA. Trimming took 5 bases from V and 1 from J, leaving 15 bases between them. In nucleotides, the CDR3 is TGTGCCAGCAGCCAGGGGAGCCCCTTATCCTACGAGCAGTACTTC. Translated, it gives CASSQGSPLSYEQYF.

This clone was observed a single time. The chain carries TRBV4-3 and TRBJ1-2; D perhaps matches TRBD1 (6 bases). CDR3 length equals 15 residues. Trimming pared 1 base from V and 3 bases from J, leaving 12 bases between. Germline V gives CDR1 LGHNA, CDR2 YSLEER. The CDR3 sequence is CASSQAQGRDYGYTF. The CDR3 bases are TGCGCCAGCAGCCAAGCACAGGGCAGGGACTATGGCTACACCTTC.

CDR3 sequence (DNA): TGTGCCAGTAGTCCCGGGGTAGTTTCCTACAATGAGCAGTTCTTC. Protein: CASSPGVVSYNEQFF. The J gene is TRBJ2-1, the V gene TRBV19; D possibly corresponds to TRBD2 (5 bases). From germline, CDR1 is LNHDA and CDR2 SQIVND (reference sequence). CDR3 length: 15 amino acids. The V gene lost 5 bases and the J gene lost 1 base, with 12 bases spanning the gap.

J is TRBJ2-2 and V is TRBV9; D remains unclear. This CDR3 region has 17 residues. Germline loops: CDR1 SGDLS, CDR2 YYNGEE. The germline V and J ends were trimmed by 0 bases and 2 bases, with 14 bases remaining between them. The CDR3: CASSVAPPSLNTGELFF. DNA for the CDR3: TGTGCCAGCAGCGTAGCTCCTCCTTCTTTAAACACCGGGGAGCTGTTTTTT.

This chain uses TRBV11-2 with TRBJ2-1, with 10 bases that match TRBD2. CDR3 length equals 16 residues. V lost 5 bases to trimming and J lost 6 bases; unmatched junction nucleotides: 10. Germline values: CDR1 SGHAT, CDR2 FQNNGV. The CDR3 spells CASSDFPGLAPNEQFF. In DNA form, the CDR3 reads TGTGCCAGCAGCGACTTCCCGGGACTAGCGCCCAATGAGCAGTTCTTC.

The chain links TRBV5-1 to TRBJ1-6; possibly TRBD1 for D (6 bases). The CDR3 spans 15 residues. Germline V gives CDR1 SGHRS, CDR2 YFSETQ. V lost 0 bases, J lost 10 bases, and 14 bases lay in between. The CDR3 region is CASSLGKQGVSPLHF. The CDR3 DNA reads TGCGCCAGCAGCTTGGGCAAACAGGGAGTCTCACCCCTCCACTTT.

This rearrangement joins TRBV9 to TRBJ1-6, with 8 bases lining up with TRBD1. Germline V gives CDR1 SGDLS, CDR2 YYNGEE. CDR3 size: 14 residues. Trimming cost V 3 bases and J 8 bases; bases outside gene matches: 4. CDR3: CASSATGGDSPLHF. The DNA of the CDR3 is TGTGCCAGCAGCGCAACAGGGGGGGATTCACCCCTCCACTTT.

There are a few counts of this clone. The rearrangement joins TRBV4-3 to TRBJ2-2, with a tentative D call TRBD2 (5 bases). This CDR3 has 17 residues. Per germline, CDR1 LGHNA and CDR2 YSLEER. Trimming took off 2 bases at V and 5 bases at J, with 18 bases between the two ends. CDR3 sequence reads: CASSQNEPGSGTGELFF. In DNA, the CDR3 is TGCGCCAGCAGCCAAAACGAACCGGGCTCGGGGACCGGGGAGCTGTTTTTT.

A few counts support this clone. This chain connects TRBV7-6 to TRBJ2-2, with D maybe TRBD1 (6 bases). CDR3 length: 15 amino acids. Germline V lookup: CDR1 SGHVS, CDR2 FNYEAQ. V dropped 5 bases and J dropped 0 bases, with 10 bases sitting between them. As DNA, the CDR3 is TGTGCCAGCAGCACCAGGACAGCGAACACCGGGGAGCTGTTTTTT. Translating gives CASSTRTANTGELFF.

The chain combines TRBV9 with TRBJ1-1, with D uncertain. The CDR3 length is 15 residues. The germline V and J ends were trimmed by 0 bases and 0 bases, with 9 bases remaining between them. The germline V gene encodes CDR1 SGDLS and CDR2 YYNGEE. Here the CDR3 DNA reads TGTGCCAGCAGCGTAGTGGTCAGTATGAACACTGAAGCTTTCTTT. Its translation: CASSVVVSMNTEAFF.

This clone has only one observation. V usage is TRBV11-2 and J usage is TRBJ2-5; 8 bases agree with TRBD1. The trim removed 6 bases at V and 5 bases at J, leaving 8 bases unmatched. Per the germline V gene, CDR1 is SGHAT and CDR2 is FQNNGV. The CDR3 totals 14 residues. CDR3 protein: CASSRDRGPETQYF. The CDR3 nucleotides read TGTGCCAGCAGTCGAGACAGGGGACCGGAGACCCAGTACTTC.

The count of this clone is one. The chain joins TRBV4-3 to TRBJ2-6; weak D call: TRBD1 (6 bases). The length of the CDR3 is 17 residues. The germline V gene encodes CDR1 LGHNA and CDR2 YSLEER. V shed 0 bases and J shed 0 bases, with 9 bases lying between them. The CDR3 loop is CASSQEGGYSGANVLTF. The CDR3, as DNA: TGCGCCAGCAGCCAAGAAGGGGGATACTCTGGGGCCAACGTCCTGACTTTC.

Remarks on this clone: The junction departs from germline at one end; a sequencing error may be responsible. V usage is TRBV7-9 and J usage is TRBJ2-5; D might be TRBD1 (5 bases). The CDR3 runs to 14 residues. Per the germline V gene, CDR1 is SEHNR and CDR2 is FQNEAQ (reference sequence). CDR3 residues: CASRLDSNEETQYF. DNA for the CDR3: TGTGCCAGCAGATTAGACAGCAACGAAGAGACCCAGTACTTC. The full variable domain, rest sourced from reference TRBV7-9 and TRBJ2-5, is DTGVSQNPRHKITKRGQNVTFRCDPISEHNRLYWYRQTLGQGPEFLTYFQNEAQLEKSRLLSDRFSAERPKGSFSTLEIQRTEQGDSAMYLCASRLDSNEETQYFGPGTRLLVL.

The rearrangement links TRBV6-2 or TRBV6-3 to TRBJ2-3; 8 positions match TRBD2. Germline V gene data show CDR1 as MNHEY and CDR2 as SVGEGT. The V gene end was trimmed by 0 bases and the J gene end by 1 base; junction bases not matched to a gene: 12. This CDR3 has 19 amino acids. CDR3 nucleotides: TGTGCCAGCAGTTACTCTCCTACCGCAGGACTAGCTCGCACAGATACGCAGTATTTT. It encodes CASSYSPTAGLARTDTQYF.

CDR3 DNA sequence: TGTGCCAGCAGCGTAGGAACAGGGGGAAACACCATATATTTT. Translating it yields CASSVGTGGNTIYF. This sequence joins TRBV9 and TRBJ1-3, with a possible D match to TRBD1 (6 bases). The CDR3 length is 14 residues. Germline V lookup: CDR1 SGDLS, CDR2 YYNGEE. V was cut by 0 bases and J by 4 bases, with 8 bases left in between.

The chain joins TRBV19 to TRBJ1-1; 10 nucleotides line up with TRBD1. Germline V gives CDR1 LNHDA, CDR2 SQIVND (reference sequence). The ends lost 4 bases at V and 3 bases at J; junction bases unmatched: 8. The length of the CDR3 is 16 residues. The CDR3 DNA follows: TGTGCCAGTAGTACCCCGACAGGGGGCTCTGACACTGAAGCTTTCTTT. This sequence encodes CASSTPTGGSDTEAFF.

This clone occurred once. In nucleotides, the CDR3 is TGTGCCAGCAGTTATTCGGAGACCCAGTACTTC. It encodes CASSYSETQYF. The rearrangement links TRBV6-2 or TRBV6-3 to TRBJ2-5; unclear D gene. The V gene lost 3 bases and the J gene lost 5 bases, with 4 bases spanning the gap. Per germline, CDR1 MNHEY and CDR2 SVGEGT. This CDR3 has 11 residues.